These T cell receptor beta chains were read from a single sample in a study of regulatory T cells in long-lasting Graves disease. TCRdb reprocessed the multiplex PCR reads via MiXCR and lists one record per CDR3 protein. The table has some 500,000 distinct CDR3 sequences, 16% seen once. These sequences were also reported in another study, on T cells in Graves' hyperthyroidism and ophthalmopathy.

Sequenced here: peripheral blood mononuclear cells (PBMCs), sampled at new diagnosis, from a patient treated with antithyroid drugs. The receptors derive from a woman aged 40-65 years with Graves disease. The CDR3 runs from the conserved cysteine through the conserved F or W. D genes are given only for firm matches. Expanded clones are given a class, and other clones once, few, many or no size at all.

d_gene,v_gene,len,j_gene,abundance,CDR3nt,CDR3aa
TRBD1,TRBV12-3/TRBV12-4,18,TRBJ1-1,many,TGTGCCAGCAGTTTTAAACCCCCGGGACAGGGAAGAAGCACTGAAGCTTTCTTT,CASSFKPPGQGRSTEAFF
-,TRBV20-1,13,TRBJ1-4,few,TGCAGTGCTACCGATGAGAGGAATGAAAAACTGTTTTTT,CSATDERNEKLFF
-,TRBV28,13,TRBJ2-7,few,TGTGCCAGCAGTTTTTTGCGGTCGGGGGAGCAGTACTTC,CASSFLRSGEQYF
-,TRBV2,13,TRBJ2-7,many,TGTGCCAGCAGTACAGGGAGGGCCTACGAGCAGTACTTC,CASSTGRAYEQYF
-,TRBV28,12,TRBJ2-7,many,TGTGCCAGCCTTTCGGCGGGGTACGAGCAGTACTTC,CASLSAGYEQYF
-,TRBV6-1,14,TRBJ1-2,-,TGTGCCAGCACCGAACAGACGGGGAACTATGGCTACACCTTC,CASTEQTGNYGYTF
-,TRBV6-1,14,TRBJ2-2,many,TGTGCCAGCAGCGGTGACAGGTCCACCGGGGAGCTGTTTTTT,CASSGDRSTGELFF
-,TRBV27,15,TRBJ1-1,many,TGTGCCAGCACCCCTCGGCCACGGCCGAACACTGAAGCTTTCTTT,CASTPRPRPNTEAFF
-,TRBV7-9,15,TRBJ1-2,few,TGTGCCAGCAGCGCGTGGGGACCTCCTAACTATGGCTACACCTTC,CASSAWGPPNYGYTF
-,TRBV7-9,15,TRBJ2-5,many,TGTGCCAGCAGCCTATACTCTTCGGTCCAAGAGACCCAGTACTTC,CASSLYSSVQETQYF
-,TRBV6-5,15,TRBJ1-2,many,TGTGCCAGCAGTTACTCGCCGGGGGGTCTCTATGGCTACACCTTC,CASSYSPGGLYGYTF
TRBD1,TRBV12-3/TRBV12-4,18,TRBJ1-2,many,TGTGCCAGCACGGATTCCCGTTACAGGGGACCAACTAACTATGGCTACACCTTC,CASTDSRYRGPTNYGYTF
-,TRBV12-3/TRBV12-4,15,TRBJ2-7,once,TGTGCCAGCAGTTTCCGCGGTCGGGGCACCTACGAGCAGTACTTC,CASSFRGRGTYEQYF
-,TRBV6-5,12,TRBJ1-1,many,TGTGCCAGCAGTTACGGTGCGTATCAGGCTTTCTTT,CASSYGAYQAFF
TRBD1,TRBV2,15,TRBJ2-3,many,TGTGCCAGCAGTGCGGGACAGGGGGCCACAGATACGCAGTATTTT,CASSAGQGATDTQYF
TRBD1,TRBV2,17,TRBJ2-6,few,TGTGCCAGCAGGGGGGACAGGGGAGCGTCTGGGGCCAACGTCCTGACTTTC,CASRGDRGASGANVLTF
TRBD2,TRBV4-2,15,TRBJ2-5,-,TGTGCCAGCAGCCCCCTGACTAGCCTGAAAGAGACCCAGTACTTC,CASSPLTSLKETQYF
-,TRBV4-1,12,TRBJ1-3,many,TGCGCCAGCAGCCAAGATAGAAACACCATATATTTT,CASSQDRNTIYF
TRBD1,TRBV11-2,13,TRBJ1-2,-,TGTGCCAGCAGCCGGACAGGGGAATATGGCTACACCTTC,CASSRTGEYGYTF
TRBD1,TRBV6-1,15,TRBJ2-1,many,TGTGCCAGCAGTGAATGGGGGACAGGCTACAATGAGCAGTTCTTC,CASSEWGTGYNEQFF
-,TRBV4-1,17,TRBJ2-2,few,TGCGCCAGCAGCCGACCTTCGAGGGGCCCATCGGGCGGGGAGCTGTTTTTT,CASSRPSRGPSGGELFF
-,TRBV9,15,TRBJ1-3,-,TGTGCCAGCAGCCCGCGGACAGCCTCTGGAAACACCATATATTTT,CASSPRTASGNTIYF
TRBD1,TRBV20-1,12,TRBJ1-2,-,TGCAGTGCTCCACAGGGGAAGGGTGGCTACACCTTC,CSAPQGKGGYTF
-,TRBV11-2,13,TRBJ1-5,many,TGTGCCAGCAGCTTAAGCCAAAATCAGCCCCAGCATTTT,CASSLSQNQPQHF
-,TRBV6-1,15,TRBJ1-4,-,TGTGCCAGCACCCCGTTCGAGGGGTTTGGTGAAAAACTGTTTTTT,CASTPFEGFGEKLFF
-,TRBV7-9,15,TRBJ2-5,-,TGTGCCAGCAGCTTCGCTTCGGGAGACAGGGAGACCCAGTACTTC,CASSFASGDRETQYF
-,TRBV3-1,16,TRBJ1-1,many,TGTGCCAGCAGCCAAGAAGGGGAGGGGCGGTGGACTGAAGCTTTCTTT,CASSQEGEGRWTEAFF
-,TRBV5-4,15,TRBJ2-1,many,TGTGCCAGCAGCTTGGATCCCACTAGACCCAATGAGCAGTTCTTC,CASSLDPTRPNEQFF
TRBD1,TRBV5-1,16,TRBJ2-3,many,TGCGCCAGCAGCGTGTTTCCAGGACAGGGTACAGATACGCAGTATTTT,CASSVFPGQGTDTQYF
-,TRBV6-1,16,TRBJ1-1,many,TGTGCCAGCAGTGAAGCGAGTGGGCGAAAGAACACTGAAGCTTTCTTT,CASSEASGRKNTEAFF
-,TRBV5-1,14,TRBJ1-1,many,TGCGCCAGCACCGAGGGGGGGTACGGGACTGAAGCTTTCTTT,CASTEGGYGTEAFF
TRBD1,TRBV5-1,16,TRBJ1-2,many,TGCGCCAGCAGCCTCGATTTCAGACAGGGGAACTATGGCTACACCTTC,CASSLDFRQGNYGYTF